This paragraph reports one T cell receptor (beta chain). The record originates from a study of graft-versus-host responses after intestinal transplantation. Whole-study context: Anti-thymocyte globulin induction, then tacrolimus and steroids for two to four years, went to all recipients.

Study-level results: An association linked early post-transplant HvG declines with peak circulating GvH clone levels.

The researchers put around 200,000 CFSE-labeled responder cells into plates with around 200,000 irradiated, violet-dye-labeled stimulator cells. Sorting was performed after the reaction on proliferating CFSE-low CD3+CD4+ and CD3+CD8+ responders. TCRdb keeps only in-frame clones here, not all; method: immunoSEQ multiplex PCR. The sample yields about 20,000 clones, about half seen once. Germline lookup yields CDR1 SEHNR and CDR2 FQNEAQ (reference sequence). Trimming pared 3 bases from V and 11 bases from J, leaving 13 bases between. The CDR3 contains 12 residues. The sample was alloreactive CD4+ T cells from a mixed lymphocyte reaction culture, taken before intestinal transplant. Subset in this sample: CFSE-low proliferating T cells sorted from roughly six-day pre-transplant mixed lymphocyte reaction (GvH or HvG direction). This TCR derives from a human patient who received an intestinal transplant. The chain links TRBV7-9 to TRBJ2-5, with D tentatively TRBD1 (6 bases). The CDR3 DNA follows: TGTGCCAGCAGCTTCCCCGTGGGGGCGCAGTACTTC. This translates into CASSFPVGAQYF. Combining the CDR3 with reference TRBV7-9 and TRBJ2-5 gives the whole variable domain DTGVSQNPRHKITKRGQNVTFRCDPISEHNRLYWYRQTLGQGPEFLTYFQNEAQLEKSRLLSDRFSAERPKGSFSTLEIQRTEQGDSAMYLCASSFPVGAQYFGPGTRLLVL.